What follows is one T cell receptor beta chain and its context. What it recognizes is unknown. In TCRdb, the 5' RACE reads were re-called with MiXCR into one record per CDR3 protein. Of hundreds of thousands of distinct CDR3 sequences in the sample, 9% to 15% were seen once. This sample was included in a study of identical twins. Study-wide findings and caveats: Memory repertoires showed no such pattern, whereas abundant cord blood beta clonotypes carried fewer insertions.

Deletions cut 4 bases from V and 4 bases from J, with 11 bases between. CDR1 and CDR2 from the germline V gene are SGHRS and YFSETQ. CDR3 length equals 13 residues. The sample also formed part of further work on yellow fever vaccine responses in identical twins.

The clonotype was recovered from a woman younger than 30 in good health. Sequences were obtained from PBMCs. The rearrangement links TRBV5-1 to TRBJ1-2; D may be TRBD1 (6 bases). The CDR3: CASSDGQLYGYTF. CDR3 coding DNA: TGCGCCAGCAGCGATGGACAGCTCTATGGCTACACCTTC.